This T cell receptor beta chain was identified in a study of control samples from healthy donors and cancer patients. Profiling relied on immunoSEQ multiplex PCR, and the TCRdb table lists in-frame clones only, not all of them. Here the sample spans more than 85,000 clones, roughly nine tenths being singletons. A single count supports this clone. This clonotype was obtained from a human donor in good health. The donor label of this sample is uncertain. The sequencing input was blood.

This CDR3 is CASSVGGTNYGYTF. The DNA for the CDR3 is TGTGCCAGCAGCGTAGGGGGAACCAACTATGGCTACACCTTC. This chain links TRBV9 with TRBJ1-2; no firm D call. The CDR3 totals 14 residues. V lost 0 bases to trimming and J lost 2 bases, with 8 bases between them. Looked up from germline, CDR1 is SGDLS and CDR2 is YYNGEE.